These 30 T cell receptor beta chains originate from one sample sequenced in a study of early T cells in non-severe SARS-CoV-2 infection. TCRdb called the 5' RACE reads again in MiXCR, with one record for every CDR3 protein. In the table there are some 70,000 distinct CDR3 sequences, roughly a tenth of which are singletons. Sequenced sample: whole blood. Receptor source: an adult who was a healthcare worker with PCR-confirmed SARS-CoV-2 infection or an uninfected control (not recorded which).

Ten or more counts support this clonotype. V gene TRBV7-3 combines with J gene TRBJ2-2, with 10 bases identical to TRBD2. The ends lost 4 bases at V and 8 bases at J; junction bases unmatched: 1. This CDR3 is built from 13 residues. CDR1 is SGHTA, CDR2 FQGTGA, per germline. The CDR3 DNA follows: TGTGCCAGCAGCTCGGGACTAGCGGGGGAGCTGTTTTTT. It is translated as CASSSGLAGELFF.

This clonotype was detected many times. The chain has TRBV5-4 and TRBJ1-2; no firm D call. CDR3 length: 12 amino acids. Germline CDR1 reads SGHNT; CDR2 reads YYREEE (reference sequence). V gave up 3 bases and J gave up 4 bases, with 7 bases separating them. CDR3 DNA: TGTGCCAGCAGCTGGGGTAGCTATGGCTACACCTTC. It translates to CASSWGSYGYTF.

This clonotype was detected a few times. This chain links TRBV29-1 with TRBJ2-7, with D perhaps matching TRBD2 (6 bases). Looked up from germline, CDR1 is SQVTM and CDR2 is ANQGSEA. The CDR3 contains 11 residues. Trimming took off 5 bases at V and 5 bases at J, with 10 bases between the two ends. The CDR3 DNA reads as TGCAGCGTTCTCACGGGAGACGAGCAGTACTTC. This sequence encodes CSVLTGDEQYF.

This clonotype was detected only a few times. CDR3 sequence: CASSYRGKGYEQYF. The CDR3 DNA reads TGTGCCAGCAGTTACAGGGGAAAGGGCTACGAGCAGTACTTC. This sequence joins TRBV6-1 and TRBJ2-7, with TRBD1 identical over 7 bases. The junction had 7 bases not matched to a gene; V was cut back by 5 bases and J by 3 bases. This CDR3 is built from 14 residues. CDR1 is MNHNS and CDR2 is SASEGT in the germline V gene.

This clonotype was observed many times. This chain joins TRBV14 and TRBJ1-1, with D possibly TRBD1 on 5 matching bases. V was pared by 4 bases and J by 0 bases, with 9 bases between. The CDR3 length is 14 residues. From germline, CDR1 is SGHDN and CDR2 FVKESK. The CDR3, as DNA: TGTGCCAGCAGCCGACAGATCATGAACACTGAAGCTTTCTTT. Translated, it gives CASSRQIMNTEAFF.

The V call is TRBV30, the J call TRBJ1-6; 8 positions agree with TRBD1. Germline CDR1 is GTSNPN and CDR2 is SVGIG (reference sequence). The V and J ends lost 3 bases and 10 bases, in that order; junction bases with no gene match: 17. The CDR3 consists of 17 residues. Here the CDR3 reads CAWSFRTGNSGKSPLHF. The CDR3 DNA is TGTGCCTGGAGCTTTCGGACAGGGAACTCCGGGAAATCACCCCTCCACTTT.

The chain couples TRBV4-2 to TRBJ1-2; TRBD1 agrees at 7 bases. This CDR3 has 11 residues. Trimming took 4 bases from V and 10 from J; bases not matched to a gene: 3. Germline CDR1 LGHNA, CDR2 YNFKEQ. In DNA, the CDR3 is TGTGCCAGCAGCCCTGGACAGGACTACACCTTC. Encoded protein: CASSPGQDYTF.

By sample share, this clonotype is medium-sized (0.01 to 0.1%). This chain joins TRBV7-2 and TRBJ1-1; D unresolved. The CDR3 is 12 amino acids. Trimming left V 3 bases short and J 10 bases short, with 12 bases between. The germline V gene has CDR1 SGHTA and CDR2 FQGNSA. This CDR3 is CASSFTNGGAFF. In nucleotides, the CDR3 is TGTGCCAGCAGCTTTACAAACGGAGGAGCTTTCTTT.

This clonotype was counted many times. The chain links TRBV11-2 to TRBJ2-7; no definite D call. The V gene lost 1 base and the J gene lost 5 bases, with 12 bases spanning the gap. This CDR3 has 14 residues. Germline CDR1 SGHAT, CDR2 FQNNGV. The CDR3 protein is CASSLGASSHEQYF. CDR3 sequence (DNA): TGTGCCAGCAGCTTAGGAGCTTCGTCCCACGAGCAGTACTTC.

This clonotype has a handful of counts. The J gene is TRBJ1-6, the V gene TRBV5-1; D remains unclear. The V end lost 4 bases, the J end lost 6 bases, and 11 bases lay between the germline ends. The CDR3 is 14 amino acids. CDR1 is SGHRS and CDR2 is YFSETQ in the germline V gene. CDR3: CASSDGFGNSPLHF. In nucleotides, the CDR3 is TGCGCCAGCAGCGACGGGTTTGGTAATTCACCCCTCCACTTT. Filled out from reference TRBV5-1 and TRBJ1-6, the complete variable domain reads KAGVTQTPRYLIKTRGQQVTLSCSPISGHRSVSWYQQTPGQGLQFLFEYFSETQRNKGNFPGRFSGRQFSNSRSEMNVSTLELGDSALYLCASSDGFGNSPLHFGNGTRLTVT.

V and J are TRBV19 and TRBJ1-6; D gene ambiguous. Germline V gene sequence: CDR1 LNHDA, CDR2 SQIVND (reference sequence). This CDR3 comprises 16 residues. V lost 3 bases and J lost 5, with 14 bases in between. In nucleotides, the CDR3 is TGTGCCAGTAGTATCCAGGCGGCGGCTAATAATTCACCCCTCCACTTT. This gives the protein CASSIQAAANNSPLHF.

V gene TRBV2 combines with J gene TRBJ2-1; 9 bases map to TRBD2. The ends lost 7 bases at V and 4 bases at J; junction bases unmatched: 11. In germline, CDR1 is SNHLY, CDR2 FYNNEI. The CDR3 is 16 amino acids. CDR3 in amino acids: CASNRLAAVTYNEQFF. The CDR3 bases are TGTGCCAGCAACCGACTAGCGGCAGTTACTTACAATGAGCAGTTCTTC.

In this sample, this clonotype turned up many times. The rearrangement joins TRBV7-9 to TRBJ1-4; the D is unclear. This CDR3 region has 14 residues. Trimming removed 3 bases at V and 4 bases at J, with 9 bases between. In germline, CDR1 is SEHNR, CDR2 FQNEAQ (reference sequence). The CDR3 region has the DNA TGTGCCAGCAGCTTCGACCGCTATAATGAAAAACTGTTTTTT. Encoded protein: CASSFDRYNEKLFF.

The table lists this clonotype with many counts. CDR3 sequence reads: CASSYQTGATYEQYF. Here the CDR3 DNA reads TGCGCCAGCAGCTACCAAACAGGGGCTACCTACGAGCAGTACTTC. The V gene is TRBV5-1, the J gene TRBJ2-7; 7 bases are a match to TRBD1. Germline V gene sequence: CDR1 SGHRS, CDR2 YFSETQ. This CDR3 is 15 amino acids long. V gave up 3 bases and J gave up 2 bases; unmatched junction bases: 8.

This clonotype was counted at least ten times. DNA for the CDR3: TGTGCCAGCTCACCCCAACCGACAGGGTACGATGGCTACACCTTC. It encodes CASSPQPTGYDGYTF. The genes are TRBV18 and TRBJ1-2; TRBD1 agrees at 7 bases. The germline gives CDR1 KGHSH, CDR2 LQKENI. The CDR3 is made up of 15 amino acids. Losses at the gene ends were 3 bases for V and 6 bases for J; bases not matched to a gene: 10.

This clonotype was found many times. The CDR3 spells CASSLRGAPYNEQFF. As DNA, the CDR3 is TGCGCCAGCAGCCTACGCGGGGCGCCGTACAATGAGCAGTTCTTC. The genes are TRBV5-1 and TRBJ2-1, with D maybe TRBD2 (6 bases). The germline V gene has CDR1 SGHRS and CDR2 YFSETQ. Deletions cut 4 bases from V and 4 bases from J, with 15 bases between. The CDR3 consists of 15 residues. The full variable domain, rest sourced from reference TRBV5-1 and TRBJ2-1, is KAGVTQTPRYLIKTRGQQVTLSCSPISGHRSVSWYQQTPGQGLQFLFEYFSETQRNKGNFPGRFSGRQFSNSRSEMNVSTLELGDSALYLCASSLRGAPYNEQFFGPGTRLTVL.

The genes are TRBV6-2 or TRBV6-3 and TRBJ2-7, with 9 bases fitting TRBD2. After removal of 3 bases from V and 4 bases from J, the junction contained 4 bases not matched to a gene. This CDR3 region has 14 residues. Germline V gene data show CDR1 as MNHEY and CDR2 as SVGEGT. The CDR3 coding sequence is TGTGCCAGCAGTTATGTAGCGGGAGAATACGAGCAGTACTTC. Residues: CASSYVAGEYEQYF.

The J gene is TRBJ2-5, the V gene TRBV21-1. TRBV21-1 constitutes a pseudogene. This CDR3 spans 14 amino acids. The CDR3 loop is CASSLNCWKKTQYF. CDR3 DNA: TGTGCCAGCAGCCTTAACTGTTGGAAAAAGACCCAGTACTTC.

This clonotype appeared many times. This rearrangement joins TRBV11-2 to TRBJ1-1; D call uncertain. CDR1 SGHAT and CDR2 FQNNGV come from the germline V gene. This CDR3 spans 15 amino acids. Trimming removed 5 bases at V and 0 bases at J, with 13 bases between. The CDR3 sequence: CASSPRMALNTEAFF. DNA for the CDR3: TGTGCCAGCAGCCCCCGTATGGCCCTGAACACTGAAGCTTTCTTT.

The chain has TRBV21-1 and TRBJ2-3. TRBV21-1 is a pseudogene. This CDR3 is built from 13 residues. CDR3 in amino acids: CASSGRVGDTQYF. Here the CDR3 DNA reads TGTGCCAGCAGCGGACGTGTTGGGGATACGCAGTATTTT.

At least ten counts were recorded for this clonotype. This chain links TRBV7-9 with TRBJ2-1; D call uncertain. The CDR3 is 12 amino acids. Germline V gene lookup returns CDR1 SEHNR and CDR2 FQNEAQ (reference sequence). V lost 5 bases and J 5 bases, leaving 7 bases between the germline ends. The CDR3 reads CASSTKNNEQFF. CDR3 nucleotides: TGTGCCAGCAGCACTAAAAACAATGAGCAGTTCTTC.

There are a few counts of this clonotype. The chain joins TRBV20-1 to TRBJ2-7; tentatively, D is TRBD2 (5 bases). The V gene's germline CDR1 is DFQATT and CDR2 SNEGSKA (reference sequence). The V gene lost 5 bases and the J gene lost 5 bases, with 10 bases spanning the gap. CDR3 length equals 11 residues. Written as DNA, the CDR3 is TGCAGTGCTGCAACTAGGGACGAGCAGTACTTC. Translated, it gives CSAATRDEQYF.

The chain links TRBV5-1 to TRBJ2-2; a possible D gene is TRBD2 (5 bases). Germline lookup yields CDR1 SGHRS and CDR2 YFSETQ. CDR3 length equals 12 residues. The V and J ends lost 6 bases and 6 bases respectively, with 9 bases between them. The CDR3 nucleotides are TGCGCCAGCATGGTCGGGGCCGGGGAGCTGTTTTTT. Translated, it gives CASMVGAGELFF.

Ten or more counts support this clonotype. This chain links TRBV24-1 with TRBJ2-1, with D possibly TRBD1 on 6 matching bases. The germline V gene encodes CDR1 KGHDR and CDR2 SFDVKD. Trimming took off 2 bases at V and 5 bases at J, with 9 bases between the two ends. This CDR3 is 14 amino acids long. The chain's CDR3 is CATSDWGTHNEQFF. CDR3 DNA: TGTGCCACCAGTGATTGGGGGACACACAATGAGCAGTTCTTC.

CDR3 in amino acids: CASSVREDTEAFF. The DNA for the CDR3 is TGTGCCAGCAGCGTAAGGGAGGACACTGAAGCTTTCTTT. The rearrangement joins TRBV9 to TRBJ1-1; D unresolved. Germline CDR1 reads SGDLS; CDR2 reads YYNGEE. The CDR3 runs 13 residues. The V gene lost 1 base and the J gene lost 3 bases, with 7 bases spanning the gap.

This clonotype was recorded a few times. The chain is built from TRBV6-6 and TRBJ1-4; maybe TRBD1 (5 bases). Germline CDR1 and CDR2: MNHNY and SVGAGI (reference sequence). Trimming pared 6 bases from V and 2 bases from J, leaving 19 bases between. The CDR3 is made up of 17 amino acids. CDR3 nucleotide sequence: TGTGCCAGCAGCCCTACTTACCTCAGGGACACTAATGAAAAACTGTTTTTT. Translated, it gives CASSPTYLRDTNEKLFF.

This clonotype was found a few times. The chain employs TRBV29-1 and TRBJ2-4; D is unclear. Germline lookup yields CDR1 SQVTM and CDR2 ANQGSEA. Deletions cut 6 bases from V and 0 bases from J, with 6 bases between. The CDR3 consists of 12 residues. The CDR3 sequence: CSVSVAKNIQYF. The CDR3 DNA follows: TGCAGCGTATCTGTAGCCAAAAACATTCAGTACTTC.

This clonotype is medium-sized (0.01 to 0.1%) in the sample. The rearrangement joins TRBV29-1 to TRBJ2-7; 8 positions match TRBD1. This CDR3 contains 13 residues. Looked up from germline, CDR1 is SQVTM and CDR2 is ANQGSEA. J lost 7 bases, V lost 5 bases, and 10 bases had no gene match. Here the CDR3 reads CSVIGQGEGEQYF. CDR3 coding DNA: TGCAGCGTTATCGGACAGGGAGAAGGTGAGCAGTACTTC.

This clonotype occurred many times. This chain's CDR3 is CASSLGLARNEQFF. CDR3 DNA: TGTGCCAGCAGCCTCGGACTAGCTCGGAATGAGCAGTTCTTC. The chain couples TRBV11-2 to TRBJ2-1; 8 nucleotides agree with TRBD2. With 5 bases clipped from V and 7 bases from J, the junction kept 7 bases outside the gene matches. CDR3 length equals 14 residues. Looked up from germline, CDR1 is SGHAT and CDR2 is FQNNGV.

The sample holds many counts of this clonotype. This chain links TRBV7-2 with TRBJ1-1; no definite D call. The V and J ends lost 3 bases and 2 bases respectively, with 10 bases between them. Per the germline V gene, CDR1 is SGHTA and CDR2 is FQGNSA. This CDR3 has 14 residues. CDR3 region: CASSLALANTEAFF. The CDR3 DNA follows: TGTGCCAGCAGCTTGGCACTAGCTAACACTGAAGCTTTCTTT.